The 28 T cell receptor beta chains below come from one sample, sequenced in a study of blood T cell repertoires in COVID-19. Profiled with immunoSEQ multiplex PCR; TCRdb holds only in-frame clones, not every one. The table includes some 240,000 clones, about four fifths detected once. Material: PBMCs or T cells enriched from blood (not recorded which). The receptors were sampled from a man aged 45-65 years who had recovered from COVID-19.

This CDR3 reads CASRVQGLGTIYF. For the CDR3, the DNA is TGTGCCAGCAGAGTTCAGGGCCTCGGGACCATATATTTT. V is TRBV6-5 and J is TRBJ1-3; D is perhaps TRBD1 (5 bases). Germline CDR1 is MNHEY and CDR2 is SVGAGI. Trimming shortened V by 6 bases and J by 10 bases, and 16 bases separated the two germline ends. This CDR3 has 13 amino acids.

The chain uses TRBV2 and TRBJ1-4; unclear D gene. Trimming pared 5 bases from V and 13 bases from J, leaving 17 bases between. Germline V gene data show CDR1 as SNHLY and CDR2 as FYNNEI. This CDR3 comprises 13 residues. The CDR3 DNA follows: TGTGCCAGCAGTCCCTCTGAGGGTCGGGCACTGTTTTTT. It encodes CASSPSEGRALFF.

The rearrangement links TRBV30 to TRBJ1-6, with D possibly being TRBD1 (5 bases). The length of the CDR3 is 13 residues. With 7 bases removed from V and 10 bases from J, the gap between germline ends came to 17 bases. Germline V gene data show CDR1 as GTSNPN and CDR2 as SVGIG (reference sequence). CDR3 sequence (DNA): TGTGCCTCAGGGCCGACAGCCACATCACCCCTCCACTTT. Its translation: CASGPTATSPLHF.

The genes are TRBV2 and TRBJ2-5, with D perhaps matching TRBD1 (5 bases). The ends were cut back, 2 bases at V and 1 base at J, with 14 bases in the middle. The CDR3 consists of 16 residues. Germline-derived CDR1 and CDR2 are SNHLY and FYNNEI. The CDR3 sequence is CASSEQGLGFQETQYF. CDR3 in DNA: TGTGCCAGCAGTGAACAGGGCCTAGGCTTCCAAGAGACCCAGTACTTC.

This chain uses TRBV25-1 with TRBJ2-1, with TRBD1 identical over 7 bases. The germline gives CDR1 MGHDK, CDR2 SYGVNS. The CDR3 totals 11 residues. V gave up 9 bases and J gave up 13 bases; unmatched junction bases: 9. The CDR3 nucleotides read TGTGCCAGTTCCAGGGGGATCAATCAGTTCTTC. Its translation: CASSRGINQFF.

CDR3 bases: TGTGCCAGTAGTCCGTTGGACAGGGATCCCTATGGCTACACCTTC. This encodes CASSPLDRDPYGYTF. The V call is TRBV19, the J call TRBJ1-2; 8 bases map to TRBD1. Unmatched junction bases numbered 9, after V lost 5 bases and J lost 4 bases. Per the germline V gene, CDR1 is LNHDA and CDR2 is SQIVND (reference sequence). The CDR3 is 15 residues long.

The chain is built from TRBV18 and TRBJ1-1; TRBD1 matches 7 bases. The junction had 2 bases not matched to a gene; V was cut back by 4 bases and J by 0 bases. The CDR3 is 14 residues long. The germline V gene has CDR1 KGHSH and CDR2 LQKENI. In DNA, the CDR3 is TGTGCCAGCTCACGACAGGGCTTGAACACTGAAGCTTTCTTT. It translates to CASSRQGLNTEAFF.

This chain's CDR3 is CASSSAGGATDTQYF. In nucleotides, the CDR3 is TGTGCCAGCAGCTCTGCCGGGGGGGCCACAGATACGCAGTATTTT. The genes are TRBV7-9 and TRBJ2-3; 8 bases agree with TRBD2. The CDR3 consists of 15 residues. Germline CDR1 reads SEHNR; CDR2 reads FQNEAQ (reference sequence). Losses at the gene ends were 4 bases for V and 2 bases for J; bases not matched to a gene: 5.

The chain carries TRBV5-1 and TRBJ2-3, with TRBD2 identical over 7 bases. CDR3 size: 14 residues. Trimming at V came to 5 bases and at J to 3 bases, leaving 6 bases not matched to a gene. Germline CDR1 SGHRS, CDR2 YFSETQ. The chain's CDR3 is CASSGGRDTDTQYF. Here the CDR3 DNA reads TGCGCCAGCAGTGGGGGGAGGGATACAGATACGCAGTATTTT.

This clone showed up just a few times. The chain recombines TRBV12-3 or TRBV12-4 with TRBJ1-5; 8 bases are shared with TRBD1. The CDR3 extends over 13 amino acids. Trimming cost V 7 bases and J 9 bases; bases outside gene matches: 8. CDR3 sequence reads: CASKHDRGLPQHF. In DNA form, the CDR3 reads TGTGCCAGCAAACATGACAGGGGTTTGCCCCAGCATTTT.

The V gene is TRBV28, the J gene TRBJ1-6; D ambiguous. V gave up 2 bases and J gave up 9 bases, with 5 bases separating them. Germline V gene sequence: CDR1 MDHEN, CDR2 SYDVKM. The CDR3 is made up of 12 amino acids. The CDR3 DNA sequence: TGTGCCAGCAGTTTACCAGTTTCACCCCTCCACTTT. Translation gives CASSLPVSPLHF.

The chain combines TRBV5-1 with TRBJ1-5, with D possibly matching TRBD1 (6 bases). Trimming stripped 5 bases from V and 5 bases from J, with 11 bases between. Per germline, CDR1 SGHRS and CDR2 YFSETQ. The CDR3 runs to 13 residues. The CDR3 here is CASSPGGYQPQHF. Written as DNA, the CDR3 is TGCGCCAGCAGTCCTGGGGGCTATCAGCCCCAGCATTTT.

The chain employs TRBV7-9 and TRBJ1-1; D possibly corresponds to TRBD1 (6 bases). The CDR3 loop spans 17 amino acids. The V gene's germline CDR1 is SEHNR and CDR2 FQNEAQ (reference sequence). V dropped 5 bases and J dropped 5 bases, with 24 bases sitting between them. The CDR3 DNA follows: TGTGCCAGCAGCATGCCTAGGGGGGGGGCGGGTGCGACTGAAGCTTTCTTT. Protein sequence: CASSMPRGGAGATEAFF.

The sample holds one count of this clone. The rearrangement links TRBV5-6 to TRBJ1-5; no definite D call. This CDR3 is 15 amino acids long. Trimming stripped 0 bases from V and 3 bases from J, with 10 bases between. Germline V gives CDR1 SGHDT, CDR2 YYEEEE. CDR3 in amino acids: CASSLGYRVNQPQHF. The CDR3 region has the DNA TGTGCCAGCAGCTTGGGGTACAGAGTCAATCAGCCCCAGCATTTT.

The rearrangement links TRBV19 to TRBJ1-4; perhaps TRBD1 as D (5 bases). This CDR3 has 17 residues. Per the germline V gene, CDR1 is LNHDA and CDR2 is SQIVND (reference sequence). With 4 bases removed from V and 1 base from J, the gap between germline ends came to 16 bases. The CDR3 region is CASSTTGGGVTNEKLFF. Here the CDR3 DNA reads TGTGCCAGTAGTACGACCGGGGGTGGGGTAACTAATGAAAAACTGTTTTTT.

The J gene is TRBJ2-1, the V gene TRBV6-5, with 14 positions matching TRBD2. Germline values: CDR1 MNHEY, CDR2 SVGAGI. The CDR3 spans 15 residues. The V gene end was trimmed by 2 bases and the J gene end by 7 bases; junction bases not matched to a gene: 1. The CDR3 reads CASSYGTSGSNEQFF. In DNA form, the CDR3 reads TGTGCCAGCAGTTACGGGACTAGCGGGAGTAATGAGCAGTTCTTC.

The chain recombines TRBV5-1 with TRBJ2-7; 12 nucleotides align to TRBD1. Germline V lookup: CDR1 SGHRS, CDR2 YFSETQ. V trimming: 6 bases; J trimming: 6 bases; junction bases outside the gene matches: 10. The CDR3 is made up of 15 amino acids. CDR3: CASTPYGTGGFEQYF. The CDR3 DNA is TGCGCCAGCACTCCCTACGGGACAGGGGGCTTCGAGCAGTACTTC.

This rearrangement joins TRBV19 to TRBJ1-4; the D gene is possibly TRBD1 (6 bases). Trimming cost V 7 bases and J 0 bases, with 18 bases left between them. The CDR3 is 17 residues long. CDR1 and CDR2 from the germline V gene are LNHDA and SQIVND (reference sequence). CDR3 sequence (DNA): TGTGCCAGTACTGATGGGGGCCCTGGGGCAACTAATGAAAAACTGTTTTTT. It translates to CASTDGGPGATNEKLFF.

This chain connects TRBV4-1 to TRBJ1-5; no firm D call. V was cut by 3 bases and J by 3 bases, with 12 bases left in between. There are 15 residues in the CDR3. In germline, CDR1 is MGHRA, CDR2 YSYEKL. The CDR3 coding sequence is TGCGCCAGCAGCCAGGGGTCCGGGAACAATCAGCCCCAGCATTTT. Protein sequence: CASSQGSGNNQPQHF.

V and J are TRBV10-2 and TRBJ2-3; 13 nucleotides align to TRBD2. The CDR3 length is 17 residues. V was clipped by 6 bases and J by 1 base; unmatched bases: 7. Germline values: CDR1 WSHSY, CDR2 SAAADI. Here the CDR3 DNA reads TGCGCCAGCAGACCACTAGCGGGAGGGGGCGGCACAGATACGCAGTATTTT. Amino acids: CASRPLAGGGGTDTQYF.

The rearrangement uses TRBV2 and TRBJ1-2; maybe TRBD1 (6 bases). The V end lost 4 bases, the J end lost 7 bases, and 13 bases lay between the germline ends. This CDR3 region has 13 residues. CDR1 is SNHLY and CDR2 is FYNNEI in the germline V gene. The CDR3 spells CASSGNPTGGYTF. DNA for the CDR3: TGTGCCAGCAGTGGAAACCCGACAGGTGGCTACACCTTC.

The chain links TRBV5-5 to TRBJ1-1, with D unclear. Trimming stripped 2 bases from V and 5 bases from J, with 10 bases between. The CDR3 is 13 amino acids. Germline CDR1 reads SGHKS; CDR2 reads YYEKEE (reference sequence). The CDR3 sequence: CASSFAPGTEAFF. The CDR3 DNA reads as TGTGCCAGCAGCTTTGCCCCCGGGACTGAAGCTTTCTTT.

This clone was recorded only once. The chain uses TRBV27 and TRBJ2-3, with D possibly TRBD1 on 8 matching bases. V lost 7 bases to trimming and J lost 5 bases, with 16 bases between them. The CDR3 spans 14 residues. Germline assignment: CDR1 MNHEY and CDR2 SMNVEV (reference sequence). The CDR3 spells CASILNRGGDTQYF. The CDR3 DNA reads TGTGCCAGCATTCTTAACAGGGGGGGAGATACGCAGTATTTT.

The chain recombines TRBV9 with TRBJ1-5; TRBD1 is a possible D gene (5 bases). The CDR3 length is 15 residues. V shed 0 bases and J shed 6 bases, with 13 bases lying between them. Germline assignment: CDR1 SGDLS and CDR2 YYNGEE. In DNA, the CDR3 is TGTGCCAGCAGCGTAGAAGGAGGGGCCGTTCAGCCCCAGCATTTT. Translating gives CASSVEGGAVQPQHF.

This clone was seen a single time. V gene TRBV5-1 combines with J gene TRBJ1-6; 7 positions match TRBD1. This CDR3 has 14 residues. CDR1 and CDR2 (germline): SGHRS, YFSETQ. Losses at the gene ends were 4 bases for V and 10 bases for J; bases not matched to a gene: 8. This CDR3 reads CASSTTGVGSPLHF. Written as DNA, the CDR3 is TGCGCCAGCAGCACTACAGGGGTGGGATCACCCCTCCACTTT.

The CDR3 DNA is TGTGCCAGCAGTGTCCGGACAGTTAGCAATCAGCCCCAGCATTTT. This codes for CASSVRTVSNQPQHF. The V gene is TRBV2, the J gene TRBJ1-5; D might be TRBD1 (6 bases). Trimming left V 4 bases short and J 0 bases short, with 10 bases between. CDR1 and CDR2 (germline): SNHLY, FYNNEI. The CDR3 runs to 15 residues.

The CDR3 DNA sequence: TGTGCCAGCAGCCCGACGGACAAGAACTACGAGCAGTACTTC. Translated, it gives CASSPTDKNYEQYF. This rearrangement joins TRBV11-3 to TRBJ2-7; D might be TRBD1 (5 bases). Trimming left V 5 bases short and J 3 bases short, with 14 bases between. Germline-derived CDR1 and CDR2 are SGHNT and YENEEA. The CDR3 extends over 14 amino acids.

This chain connects TRBV5-1 to TRBJ2-7; 8 positions agree with TRBD1. This CDR3 region has 13 residues. J lost 2 bases, V lost 4 bases, and 2 bases had no gene match. Per the germline V gene, CDR1 is SGHRS and CDR2 is YFSETQ. CDR3 amino acids: CASSGTGTYEQYF. The CDR3 nucleotides read TGCGCCAGCAGCGGGACAGGTACCTACGAGCAGTACTTC. The full variable domain, with the rest looked up from reference TRBV5-1 and TRBJ2-7, is KAGVTQTPRYLIKTRGQQVTLSCSPISGHRSVSWYQQTPGQGLQFLFEYFSETQRNKGNFPGRFSGRQFSNSRSEMNVSTLELGDSALYLCASSGTGTYEQYFGPGTRLTVT.